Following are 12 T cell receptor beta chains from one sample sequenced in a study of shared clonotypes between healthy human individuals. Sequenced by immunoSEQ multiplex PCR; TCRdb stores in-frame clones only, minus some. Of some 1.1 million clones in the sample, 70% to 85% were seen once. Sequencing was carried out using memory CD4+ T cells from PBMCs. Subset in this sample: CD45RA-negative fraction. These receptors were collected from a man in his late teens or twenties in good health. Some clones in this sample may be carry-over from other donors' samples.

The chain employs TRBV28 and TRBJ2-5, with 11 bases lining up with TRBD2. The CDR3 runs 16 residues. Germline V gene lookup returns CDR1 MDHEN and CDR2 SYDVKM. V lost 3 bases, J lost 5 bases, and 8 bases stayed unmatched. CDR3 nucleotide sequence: TGTGCCAGCAGTTTTTCACTAGCGGGAGCCGGGGAGACCCAGTACTTC. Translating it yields CASSFSLAGAGETQYF.

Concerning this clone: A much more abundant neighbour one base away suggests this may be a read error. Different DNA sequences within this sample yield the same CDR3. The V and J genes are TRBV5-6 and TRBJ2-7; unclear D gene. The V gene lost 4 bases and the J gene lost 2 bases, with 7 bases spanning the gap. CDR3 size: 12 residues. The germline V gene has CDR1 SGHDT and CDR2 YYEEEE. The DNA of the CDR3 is TGTGCCAGCAGCACCTCCACCTACGAGCAGTACTTC. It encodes CASSTSTYEQYF.

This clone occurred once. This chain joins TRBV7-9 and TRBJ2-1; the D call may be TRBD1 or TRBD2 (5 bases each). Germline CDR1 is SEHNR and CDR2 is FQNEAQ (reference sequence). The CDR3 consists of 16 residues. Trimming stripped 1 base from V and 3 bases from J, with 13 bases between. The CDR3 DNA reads TGTGCCAGCAGCTTAGTGAGGGGTATGCTCTACAATGAGCAGTTCTTC. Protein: CASSLVRGMLYNEQFF.

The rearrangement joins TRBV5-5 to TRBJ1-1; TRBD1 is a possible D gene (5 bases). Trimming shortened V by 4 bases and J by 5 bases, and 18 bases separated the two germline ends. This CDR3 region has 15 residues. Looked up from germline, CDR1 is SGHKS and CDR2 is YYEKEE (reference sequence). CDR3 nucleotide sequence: TGTGCCAGCAGCGGCGGGCAGCCCTCAGGGACTGAAGCTTTCTTT. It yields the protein CASSGGQPSGTEAFF.

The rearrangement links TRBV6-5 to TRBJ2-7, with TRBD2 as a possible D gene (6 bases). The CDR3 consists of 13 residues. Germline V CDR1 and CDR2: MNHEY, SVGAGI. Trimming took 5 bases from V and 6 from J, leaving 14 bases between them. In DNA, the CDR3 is TGTGCCAGCAGTCTGACTAGTACCGGCGAGCAGTACTTC. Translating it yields CASSLTSTGEQYF.

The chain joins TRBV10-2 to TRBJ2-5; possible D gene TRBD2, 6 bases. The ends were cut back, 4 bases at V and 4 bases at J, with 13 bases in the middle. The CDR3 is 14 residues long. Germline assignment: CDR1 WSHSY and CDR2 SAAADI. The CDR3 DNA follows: TGCGCCAGCAGTGGGACTACACGAGCAGAGACCCAGTACTTC. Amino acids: CASSGTTRAETQYF.

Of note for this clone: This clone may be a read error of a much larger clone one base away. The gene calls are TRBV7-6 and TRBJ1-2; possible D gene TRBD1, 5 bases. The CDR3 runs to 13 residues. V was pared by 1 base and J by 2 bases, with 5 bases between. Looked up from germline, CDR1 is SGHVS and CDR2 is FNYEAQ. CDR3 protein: CASSLGGNYGYTF. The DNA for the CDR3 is TGTGCCAGCAGCTTAGGGGGCAACTATGGCTACACCTTC.

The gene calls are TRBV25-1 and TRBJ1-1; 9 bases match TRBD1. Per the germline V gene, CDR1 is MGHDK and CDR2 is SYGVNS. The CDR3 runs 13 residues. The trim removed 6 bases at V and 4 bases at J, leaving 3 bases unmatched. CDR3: CASRVTGGTEAFF. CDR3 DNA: TGTGCCAGCAGGGTGACAGGGGGCACTGAAGCTTTCTTT. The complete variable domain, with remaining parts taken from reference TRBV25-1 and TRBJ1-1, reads EADIYQTPRYLVIGTGKKITLECSQTMGHDKMYWYQQDPGMELHLIHYSYGVNSTEKGDLSSESTVSRIRTEHFPLTLESARPSHTSQYLCASRVTGGTEAFFGQGTRLTVV.

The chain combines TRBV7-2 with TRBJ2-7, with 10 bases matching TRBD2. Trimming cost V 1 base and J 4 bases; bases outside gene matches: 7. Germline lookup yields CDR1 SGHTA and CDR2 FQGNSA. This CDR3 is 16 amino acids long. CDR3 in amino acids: CASSLGPPAGGYEQYF. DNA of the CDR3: TGTGCCAGCAGCTTAGGCCCTCCAGCGGGAGGGTACGAGCAGTACTTC.

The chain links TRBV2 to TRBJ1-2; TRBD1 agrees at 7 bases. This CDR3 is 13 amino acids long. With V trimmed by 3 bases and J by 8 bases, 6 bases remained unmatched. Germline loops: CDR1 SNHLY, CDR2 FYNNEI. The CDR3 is CASSEMDRSGYTF. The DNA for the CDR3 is TGTGCCAGCAGTGAGATGGACAGGTCGGGCTACACCTTC.

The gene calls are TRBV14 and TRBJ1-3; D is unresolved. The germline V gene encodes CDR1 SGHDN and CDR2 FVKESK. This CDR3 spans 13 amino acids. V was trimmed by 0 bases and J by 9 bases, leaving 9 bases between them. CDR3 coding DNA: TGTGCCAGCAGCCAAGATTTAAGATCCACCATATATTTT. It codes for CASSQDLRSTIYF.

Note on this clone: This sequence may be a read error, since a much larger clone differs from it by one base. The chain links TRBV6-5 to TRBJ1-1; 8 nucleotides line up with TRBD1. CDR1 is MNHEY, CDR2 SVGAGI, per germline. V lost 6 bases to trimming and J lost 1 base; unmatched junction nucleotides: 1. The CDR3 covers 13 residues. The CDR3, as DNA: TGTGCCAGCAGAACAGGGGGGAACACTGAAGCTTTCTTT. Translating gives CASRTGGNTEAFF.